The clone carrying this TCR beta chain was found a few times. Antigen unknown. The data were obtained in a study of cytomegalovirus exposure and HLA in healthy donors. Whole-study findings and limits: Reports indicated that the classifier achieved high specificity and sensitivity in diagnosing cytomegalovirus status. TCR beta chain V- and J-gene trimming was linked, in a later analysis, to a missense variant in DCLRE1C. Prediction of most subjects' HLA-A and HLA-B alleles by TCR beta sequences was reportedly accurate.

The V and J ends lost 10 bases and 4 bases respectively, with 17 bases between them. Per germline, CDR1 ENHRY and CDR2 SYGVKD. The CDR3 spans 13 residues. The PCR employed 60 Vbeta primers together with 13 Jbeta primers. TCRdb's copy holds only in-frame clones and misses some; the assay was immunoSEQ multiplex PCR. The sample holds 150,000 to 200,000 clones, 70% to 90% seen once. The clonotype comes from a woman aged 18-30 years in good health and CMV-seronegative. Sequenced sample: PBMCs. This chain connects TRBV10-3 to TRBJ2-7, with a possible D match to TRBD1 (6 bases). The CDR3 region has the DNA TGTGCCACCAGCCCCCCCACAGGGTACGAGCAGTACTTC. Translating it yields CATSPPTGYEQYF.